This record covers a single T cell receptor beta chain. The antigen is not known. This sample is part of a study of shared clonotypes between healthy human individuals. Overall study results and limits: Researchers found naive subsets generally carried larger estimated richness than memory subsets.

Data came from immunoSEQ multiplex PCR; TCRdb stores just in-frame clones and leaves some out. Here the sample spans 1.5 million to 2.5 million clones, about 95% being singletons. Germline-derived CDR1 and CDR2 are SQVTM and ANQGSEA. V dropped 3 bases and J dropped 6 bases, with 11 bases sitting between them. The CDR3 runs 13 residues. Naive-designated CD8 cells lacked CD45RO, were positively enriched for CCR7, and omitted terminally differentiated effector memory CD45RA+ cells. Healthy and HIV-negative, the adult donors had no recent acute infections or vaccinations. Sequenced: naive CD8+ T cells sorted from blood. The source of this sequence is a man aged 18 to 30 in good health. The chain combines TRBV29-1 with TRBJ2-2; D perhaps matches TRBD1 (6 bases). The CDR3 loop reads CSVDRGYAGELFF. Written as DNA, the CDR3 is TGCAGCGTTGACAGGGGCTATGCCGGGGAGCTGTTTTTT.